These 20 T cell receptor beta chains were sequenced from one sample in a study of shared clonotypes between healthy human individuals. Only in-frame clones appear in the TCRdb table, and some are missing; sequencing was by immunoSEQ multiplex PCR. The sample consists of more than 400,000 clones, around 73% of them appearing once. The sequencing sample was made of PBMCs. These receptors originate from a woman between 40 and 50 years old in good health. Some clones in this sample may be carry-over from other donors' samples.

The V call is TRBV20-1, the J call TRBJ1-2, with a tentative D call TRBD1 (5 bases). Germline CDR1 is DFQATT and CDR2 is SNEGSKA (reference sequence). With 6 bases removed from V and 10 bases from J, the gap between germline ends came to 9 bases. The CDR3 sequence is 9 residues long. Here the CDR3 DNA reads TGCAGTGCCGGGGACCTCTACACCTTC. Its protein is CSAGDLYTF.

The rearrangement joins TRBV5-1 to TRBJ2-2; 11 bases align to TRBD1. CDR1 SGHRS and CDR2 YFSETQ come from the germline V gene. V shed 3 bases, J shed 7 bases, and the junction held 8 bases outside the gene matches. CDR3 size: 16 residues. CDR3 amino acids: CASSWTGGVKVGELFF. The CDR3 region has the DNA TGCGCCAGCAGCTGGACAGGGGGCGTTAAAGTCGGGGAGCTGTTTTTT.

The rearrangement links TRBV19 to TRBJ2-1; TRBD2 agrees at 7 bases. The CDR3 loop spans 15 amino acids. The germline CDR1 and CDR2 sequences are LNHDA and SQIVND (reference sequence). J lost 8 bases, V lost 1 base, and 8 bases had no gene match. CDR3 amino acids: CASSIGRLARDEQFF. CDR3 sequence (DNA): TGTGCCAGTAGTATAGGGAGACTAGCCCGCGATGAGCAGTTCTTC.

This chain joins TRBV5-4 and TRBJ1-1; no definite D call. Germline assignment: CDR1 SGHNT and CDR2 YYREEE (reference sequence). V was clipped by 2 bases and J by 1 base, with 6 bases between them. This CDR3 region has 13 residues. The CDR3, as DNA: TGTGCCAGCAGCTTTGAGAGGAACACTGAAGCTTTCTTT. This translates into CASSFERNTEAFF.

The chain links TRBV6-1 to TRBJ2-1, with D tentatively TRBD2 (5 bases). Trimming shortened V by 7 bases and J by 2 bases, and 12 bases separated the two germline ends. The CDR3 runs 14 residues. The germline CDR1 and CDR2 sequences are MNHNS and SASEGT. The CDR3 nucleotides are TGTGCCAGCACCGTGACTAACACCTACAATGAGCAGTTCTTC. This codes for CASTVTNTYNEQFF.

The chain has TRBV7-3 and TRBJ2-7; TRBD1 agrees at 9 bases. The V and J ends lost 5 bases and 2 bases, in that order; junction bases with no gene match: 1. The CDR3 loop spans 13 amino acids. Germline V lookup: CDR1 SGHTA, CDR2 FQGTGA. The CDR3 bases are TGTGCCAGCAGCCGACAGGGGGCCTACGAGCAGTACTTC. Amino acids: CASSRQGAYEQYF.

This clone was seen once. Other DNA sequences in the same sample also yield this CDR3. This chain connects TRBV27 to TRBJ1-2; no clear D gene. The V end lost 3 bases, the J end lost 2 bases, and 7 bases lay between the germline ends. The CDR3 totals 13 residues. Germline V lookup: CDR1 MNHEY, CDR2 SMNVEV (reference sequence). The CDR3 reads CASSLGRNYGYTF. The CDR3, as DNA: TGTGCCAGCAGTTTGGGTAGAAACTATGGCTACACCTTC.

The V call is TRBV7-2, the J call TRBJ2-1, with a possible D match to TRBD2 (5 bases). Germline assignment: CDR1 SGHTA and CDR2 FQGNSA. V lost 1 base, J lost 6 bases, and 13 bases lay in between. CDR3 length equals 15 residues. The CDR3 nucleotides read TGTGCCAGCAGCTTAGTGCGGGCTACGGGCAATGAGCAGTTCTTC. Its translation is CASSLVRATGNEQFF.

The V and J genes are TRBV2 and TRBJ2-5; D is possibly TRBD1 (8 bases). This CDR3 contains 14 residues. The ends were cut back, 6 bases at V and 7 bases at J, with 18 bases in the middle. The germline V gene has CDR1 SNHLY and CDR2 FYNNEI. The CDR3 DNA is TGTGCCAGCAGGAAAACAGGGGGGGTCGCGACCCAGTACTTC. This gives the protein CASRKTGGVATQYF.

This clone was counted a few times. J is TRBJ1-2 and V is TRBV20-1; D gene unclear. Per germline, CDR1 DFQATT and CDR2 SNEGSKA (reference sequence). This CDR3 has 11 residues. Trimming left V 5 bases short and J 14 bases short, with 18 bases between. CDR3 loop: CSAYNARSGTF. The CDR3 DNA is TGCAGTGCTTATAATGCGAGGAGCGGAACCTTC.

In its sample, this clone was seen once. The chain carries TRBV28 and TRBJ2-6, with 7 bases identical to TRBD1. This CDR3 has 17 residues. Unmatched junction bases numbered 11, after V lost 9 bases and J lost 0 bases. Germline V gives CDR1 MDHEN, CDR2 SYDVKM. The CDR3 is CASSGQASPSGANVLTF. The DNA of the CDR3 is TGTGCCAGTTCCGGACAGGCCTCACCCTCTGGGGCCAACGTCCTGACTTTC. The full variable domain, completed using reference TRBV28 and TRBJ2-6, is DVKVTQSSRYLVKRTGEKVFLECVQDMDHENMFWYRQDPGLGLRLIYFSYDVKMKEKGDIPEGYSVSREKKERFSLILESASTNQTSMYLCASSGQASPSGANVLTFGAGSRLTVL.

The DNA for the CDR3 is TGTGCCAGCTCACCTCGACAGGGGGATGCCGGGGAGCTGTTTTTT. This encodes CASSPRQGDAGELFF. This sequence joins TRBV18 and TRBJ2-2; 9 bases map to TRBD1. Germline loops: CDR1 KGHSH, CDR2 LQKENI. The CDR3 consists of 15 residues. The junction had 5 bases not matched to a gene; V was cut back by 3 bases and J by 6 bases. Complete variable domain (other parts from reference TRBV18 and TRBJ2-2): NAGVMQNPRHLVRRRGQEARLRCSPMKGHSHVYWYRQLPEEGLKFMVYLQKENIIDESGMPKERFSAEFPKEGPSILRIQQVVRGDSAAYFCASSPRQGDAGELFFGEGSRLTVL.

The chain uses TRBV5-4 and TRBJ1-5; D gene uncertain. Looked up from germline, CDR1 is SGHNT and CDR2 is YYREEE (reference sequence). V lost 4 bases and J lost 6, with 11 bases in between. The CDR3 length is 13 residues. CDR3 sequence (DNA): TGTGCCAGCAGCAACGCGGGCCTTCAGCCCCAGCATTTT. It is translated as CASSNAGLQPQHF.

The J gene is TRBJ2-5, the V gene TRBV5-4; D is unresolved. Per germline, CDR1 SGHNT and CDR2 YYREEE (reference sequence). V was trimmed by 0 bases and J by 5 bases, leaving 8 bases between them. CDR3 length: 13 residues. CDR3 amino acids: CASSLDTPETQYF. CDR3 nucleotide sequence: TGTGCCAGCAGCTTGGACACCCCGGAGACCCAGTACTTC.

The CDR3 protein is CAIRANLGSGYTF. The CDR3 nucleotides read TGTGCCATCAGGGCGAATTTGGGGAGCGGCTACACCTTC. This chain links TRBV10-3 with TRBJ1-2, with D hard to call. The germline gives CDR1 ENHRY, CDR2 SYGVKD. The CDR3 covers 13 residues. The ends were cut back, 6 bases at V and 8 bases at J, with 16 bases in the middle.

The count of this clone is one. This rearrangement joins TRBV11-2 to TRBJ2-1; D not certain. The CDR3 has 14 residues. Trimming took 1 base from V and 6 from J, leaving 10 bases between them. Germline V CDR1 and CDR2: SGHAT, FQNNGV. CDR3 protein: CASSLGQSINEQFF. CDR3 coding DNA: TGTGCCAGCAGCTTAGGGCAGTCAATCAATGAGCAGTTCTTC.

To note about this clone: Other DNA sequences in the same sample also yield this CDR3. The chain has TRBV5-1 and TRBJ1-3; D is uncertain. The V end lost 3 bases, the J end lost 0 bases, and 4 bases lay between the germline ends. This CDR3 comprises 13 residues. The germline gives CDR1 SGHRS, CDR2 YFSETQ. CDR3 sequence reads: CASSSNSGNTIYF. In DNA, the CDR3 is TGCGCCAGCAGCTCCAACTCTGGAAACACCATATATTTT.

The CDR3 region has the DNA TGTGCCAGCAGTCCTCGGACAGGGTTGCATGAGCAGTTCTTC. Encoded protein: CASSPRTGLHEQFF. The rearrangement joins TRBV27 to TRBJ2-1; 8 bases are shared with TRBD1. The germline CDR1 and CDR2 sequences are MNHEY and SMNVEV (reference sequence). The CDR3 loop spans 14 amino acids. Losses at the gene ends were 5 bases for V and 8 bases for J; bases not matched to a gene: 8.

V is TRBV6-1 and J is TRBJ1-5, with D uncertain. Per germline, CDR1 MNHNS and CDR2 SASEGT. The CDR3 runs to 14 residues. Trimming removed 11 bases from V and 1 base from J, with 15 bases in between. CDR3 in DNA: TGTGCCGCGCGGGTGGTGGGGAGCAATCAGCCCCAGCATTTT. Translated: CAARVVGSNQPQHF.

In this sample, this clone turned up a few times. At the DNA level, this CDR3 is encoded by other sequences in the same sample as well. The chain uses TRBV5-1 and TRBJ2-7; D possibly corresponds to TRBD2 (5 bases). CDR3 length: 13 residues. V lost 1 base, J lost 2 bases, and 7 bases lay in between. The germline V gene has CDR1 SGHRS and CDR2 YFSETQ. The CDR3 DNA reads as TGCGCCAGCAGCTTGACTAGGCCCTACGAGCAGTACTTC. Translated, it gives CASSLTRPYEQYF.